Listed below are T cell receptor beta chains from one sample, sequenced in a study of blood T cell repertoires in COVID-19. TCRdb keeps only in-frame clones here, not all; method: immunoSEQ multiplex PCR. The table shows about 94,000 clones, with more than 60% occurring only once. Sequencing input: peripheral blood. The receptors shown here come from a human donor in a cohort sampled during active COVID-19. The CDR3 runs from the conserved cysteine through the conserved F or W. D genes are given only for firm matches. Expanded clones get a size class; other rows say once, few or many, or leave the size out.

>TRBV7-2|.|TRBD1|TRBJ1-1
CASSLVQLGARGRSEAFF
TGTGCCAGCAGCTTAGTGCAATTGGGGGCCAGGGGGCGGTCTGAAGCTTTCTTT
>TRBV7-9|.|.|TRBJ1-2
CASSLTGTNYGYTF
TGTGCCAGCAGCTTAACAGGGACCAACTATGGCTACACCTTC
>TRBV28|.|TRBD1|TRBJ1-5
CASSSGGQGLGQPQHF
TGTGCCAGCAGTTCCGGGGGACAGGGGCTCGGGCAGCCCCAGCATTTT
>TRBV7-2|few|.|TRBJ2-5
CASSLSGGRARETQYF
TGTGCCAGCAGCTTATCGGGTGGGCGGGCTAGAGAGACCCAGTACTTC
>TRBV28|once|TRBD1|TRBJ1-1
CASSSIRQGTFF
TGTGCCAGCAGTTCCATAAGACAGGGGACTTTCTTT
>TRBV11-3|.|TRBD1|TRBJ2-7
CASSPGTAAYEQYF
TGTGCCAGCAGCCCGGGGACAGCTGCCTACGAGCAGTACTTC
>TRBV11-2|.|.|TRBJ2-4
CASSYGAGYKNIQYF
TGTGCCAGCAGCTACGGGGCGGGGTACAAAAACATTCAGTACTTC
>TRBV20-1|.|TRBD1|TRBJ2-4
CSSLRRDRETF
TGCAGTTCCCTGCGCCGGGACAGGGAAACCTTC
>TRBV28|.|.|TRBJ2-1
CASTPLGRSSYNEQFF
TGTGCCAGCACCCCCCTTGGGAGAAGCTCCTACAATGAGCAGTTCTTC
>TRBV7-2|.|.|TRBJ2-6
CASTSGASGANVLTF
TGTGCCAGCACTTCAGGTGCCTCTGGGGCCAACGTCCTGACTTTC
>TRBV6-2/TRBV6-3|.|.|TRBJ2-3
CASSLTDTQYF
TGTGCCAGCAGTTTAACAGATACGCAGTATTTT
>TRBV7-2|.|.|TRBJ1-3
CASSPRISGNTIYF
TGTGCCAGCAGCCCGCGTATCTCTGGAAACACCATATATTTT